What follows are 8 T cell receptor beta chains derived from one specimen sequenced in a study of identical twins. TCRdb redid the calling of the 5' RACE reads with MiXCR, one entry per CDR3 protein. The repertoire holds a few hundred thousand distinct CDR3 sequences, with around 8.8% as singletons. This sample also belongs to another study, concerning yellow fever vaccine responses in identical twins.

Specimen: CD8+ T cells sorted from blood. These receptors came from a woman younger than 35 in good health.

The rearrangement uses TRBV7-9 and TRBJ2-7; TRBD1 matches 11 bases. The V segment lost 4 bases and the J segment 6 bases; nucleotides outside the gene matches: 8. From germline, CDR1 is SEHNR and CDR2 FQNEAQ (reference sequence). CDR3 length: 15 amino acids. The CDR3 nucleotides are TGTGCCAGCAGCTCCACGGACAGGGGGCTGCTCGAGCAGTACTTC. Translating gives CASSSTDRGLLEQYF. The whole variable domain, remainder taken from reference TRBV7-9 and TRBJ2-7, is DTGVSQNPRHKITKRGQNVTFRCDPISEHNRLYWYRQTLGQGPEFLTYFQNEAQLEKSRLLSDRFSAERPKGSFSTLEIQRTEQGDSAMYLCASSSTDRGLLEQYFGPGTRLTVT.

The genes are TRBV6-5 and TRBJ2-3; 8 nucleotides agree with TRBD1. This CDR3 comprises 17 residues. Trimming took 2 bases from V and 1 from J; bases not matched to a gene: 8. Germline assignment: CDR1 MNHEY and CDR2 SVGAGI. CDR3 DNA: TGTGCCAGCAGTTACCTTGGACAGGGAGAGGGCACAGATACGCAGTATTTT. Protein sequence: CASSYLGQGEGTDTQYF.

The CDR3 spells CASSFGQGRRTDQYF. The CDR3 nucleotides read TGTGCCAGCAGCTTCGGACAGGGGCGGCGGACGGACCAGTACTTC. The chain recombines TRBV11-2 with TRBJ2-5, with 9 bases lining up with TRBD1. V was clipped by 3 bases and J by 10 bases; unmatched bases: 12. The germline V gene encodes CDR1 SGHAT and CDR2 FQNNGV. This CDR3 has 15 amino acids.

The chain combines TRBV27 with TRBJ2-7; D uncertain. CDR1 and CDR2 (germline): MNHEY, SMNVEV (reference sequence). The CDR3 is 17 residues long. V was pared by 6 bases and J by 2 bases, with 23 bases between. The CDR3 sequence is CASRKGGDGPLTYEQYF. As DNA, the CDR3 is TGTGCCAGCAGGAAGGGCGGAGACGGACCCTTAACCTACGAGCAGTACTTC.

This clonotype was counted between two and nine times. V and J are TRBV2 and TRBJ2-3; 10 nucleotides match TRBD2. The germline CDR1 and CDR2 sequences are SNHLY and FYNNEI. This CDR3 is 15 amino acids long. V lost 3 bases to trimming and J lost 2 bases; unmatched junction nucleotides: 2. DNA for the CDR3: TGTGCCAGCAGTGACCTAGCGGGGGTCACAGATACGCAGTATTTT. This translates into CASSDLAGVTDTQYF.

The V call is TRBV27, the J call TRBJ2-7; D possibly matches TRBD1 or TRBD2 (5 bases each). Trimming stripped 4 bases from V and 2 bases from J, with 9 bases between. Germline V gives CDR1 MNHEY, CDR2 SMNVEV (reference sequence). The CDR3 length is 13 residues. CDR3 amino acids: CASSYGAAYEQYF. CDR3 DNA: TGTGCCAGCAGTTACGGGGCGGCCTACGAGCAGTACTTC.

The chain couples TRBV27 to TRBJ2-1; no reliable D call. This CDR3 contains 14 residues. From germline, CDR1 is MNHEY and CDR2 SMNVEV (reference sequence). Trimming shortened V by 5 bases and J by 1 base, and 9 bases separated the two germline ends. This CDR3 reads CASSDEVSYNEQFF. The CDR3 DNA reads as TGTGCCAGCAGTGACGAGGTATCCTACAATGAGCAGTTCTTC.

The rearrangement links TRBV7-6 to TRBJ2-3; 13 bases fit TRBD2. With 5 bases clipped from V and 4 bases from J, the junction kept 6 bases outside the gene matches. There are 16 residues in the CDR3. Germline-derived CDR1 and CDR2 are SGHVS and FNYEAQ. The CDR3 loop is CASSLGTSGEADTQYF. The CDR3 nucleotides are TGTGCCAGCAGCCTCGGGACTAGCGGGGAGGCAGATACGCAGTATTTT.